This is a list of T cell receptor beta chains from one sample in a study of blood T cell repertoires in COVID-19. Repertoires were generated with immunoSEQ multiplex PCR, while TCRdb's copy carries only in-frame clones and drops some. Of hundreds of thousands of clones listed, over 75% were seen once; the top ten hold about 2.1%. The sample was PBMCs or T cells enriched from blood (not recorded which). All receptors derive from a woman aged 40 to 55 with acute COVID-19. The conserved cysteine and the conserved F or W are not part of the CDR3 here. The D gene is left open where the match is weak.

J gene | V gene | D gene | CDR3 protein
TRBJ1-1 | TRBV5-1 | . | ASSPSMNTEAF
TRBJ2-2 | TRBV2 | TRBD1 | ASRGQGRELF
TRBJ2-1 | TRBV3-1/TRBV3-2 | . | ASRRPGVACKTREQF
TRBJ1-1 | TRBV12-3/TRBV12-4 | TRBD1 | ASSLWDRGHAF
TRBJ2-2 | TRBV30 | TRBD1 | AWSGDLWTGGPSNTGELF
TRBJ2-2 | TRBV2 | . | ASSERTLHGELF
TRBJ1-1 | TRBV27 | TRBD1 | ASSFILGTGRLNTEAF
TRBJ1-1 | TRBV13 | . | ASSSGTSGEAF
TRBJ1-1 | TRBV2 | . | ASSETFFMNTEAF
TRBJ2-7 | TRBV19 | TRBD1 | ASQPKQGMEQY
TRBJ2-5 | TRBV7-2 | . | ASSLTGGLMETQY
TRBJ2-2 | TRBV27 | . | ASSLTRGTGELF
TRBJ1-2 | TRBV4-2 | TRBD1 | ASSQNPWTGGGTNGYT
TRBJ1-1 | TRBV19 | TRBD1 | ASSMFPTGGNEAF
TRBJ2-3 | TRBV23-1 | TRBD2 | ASSQLAGARTDTQY
TRBJ2-5 | TRBV2 | TRBD1 | ASSGQGLETQY
TRBJ1-5 | TRBV9 | . | ASSVDGGSSQPQH
TRBJ1-2 | TRBV27 | . | ASSSPLGGGSSGYT
TRBJ2-5 | TRBV13 | . | ASSSTSMETQY
TRBJ2-3 | TRBV19 | TRBD1 | ASSIPTGGTDTQY
TRBJ1-6 | TRBV7-8 | TRBD1 | ASSYLRGQGAKDSPLH
TRBJ2-7 | TRBV18 | . | ASSPRSEGEQY
TRBJ1-1 | TRBV13 | . | ASSLVGGLNTEAF
TRBJ1-6 | TRBV5-4 | . | ASTVSGVYNSPLH
TRBJ2-5 | TRBV7-7 | . | ASSLGVVGETQY
TRBJ2-7 | TRBV21-1 | . | ASSIKFNSGDRGFYEQY
TRBJ2-1 | TRBV11-3 | TRBD1 | ASSLGTGTNEQF
TRBJ1-5 | TRBV27 | . | ASSLIGERDQPQH
TRBJ2-5 | TRBV2 | . | AITVGPETQY
TRBJ1-1 | TRBV2 | . | ASRGPTQNTEAF
TRBJ1-2 | TRBV19 | . | ASSFTGLRGYT
TRBJ2-1 | TRBV4-1 | . | ASSQGSGFNEQF
TRBJ1-6 | TRBV5-1 | . | ASSFEGAYNSPLH
TRBJ2-2 | TRBV2 | TRBD1 | AISGTVRIGNTGELF
TRBJ1-4 | TRBV9 | . | ASSMRGQGEKLF
TRBJ2-4 | TRBV6-1 | . | ASSEALILLAKNIQY